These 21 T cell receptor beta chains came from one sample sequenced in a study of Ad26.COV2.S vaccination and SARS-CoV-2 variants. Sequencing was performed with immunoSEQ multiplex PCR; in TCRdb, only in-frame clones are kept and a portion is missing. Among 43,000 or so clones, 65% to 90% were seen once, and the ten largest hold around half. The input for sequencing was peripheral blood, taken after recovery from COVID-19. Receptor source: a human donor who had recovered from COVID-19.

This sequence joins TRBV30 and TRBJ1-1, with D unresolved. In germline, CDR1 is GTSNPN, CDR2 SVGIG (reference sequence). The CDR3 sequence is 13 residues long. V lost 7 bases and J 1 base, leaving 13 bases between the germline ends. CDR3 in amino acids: CAYLRAENTEAFF. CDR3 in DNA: TGTGCCTACCTAAGGGCAGAGAACACTGAAGCTTTCTTT.

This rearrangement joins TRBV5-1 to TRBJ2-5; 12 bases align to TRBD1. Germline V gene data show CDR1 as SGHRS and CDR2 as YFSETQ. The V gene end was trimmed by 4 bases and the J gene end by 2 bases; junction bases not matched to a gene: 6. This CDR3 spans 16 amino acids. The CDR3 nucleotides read TGCGCCAGCAGCCGGGGGACAGGGGGCTGGCAAGAGACCCAGTACTTC. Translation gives CASSRGTGGWQETQYF.

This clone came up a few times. This CDR3 is CATSSGQQNTEAFF. CDR3 DNA: TGTGCCACCAGCTCTGGACAGCAGAACACTGAAGCTTTCTTT. The V call is TRBV24-1, the J call TRBJ1-1; tentative D call: TRBD1 (6 bases). This CDR3 has 14 amino acids. Germline V lookup: CDR1 KGHDR, CDR2 SFDVKD. Trimming removed 7 bases at V and 1 base at J, with 12 bases between.

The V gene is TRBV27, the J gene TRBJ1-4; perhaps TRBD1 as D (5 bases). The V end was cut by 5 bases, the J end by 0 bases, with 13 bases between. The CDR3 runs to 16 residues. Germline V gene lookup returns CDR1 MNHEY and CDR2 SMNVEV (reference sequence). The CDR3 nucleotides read TGTGCCAGCAGTCCGTGGGACGTTGCAACTAATGAAAAACTGTTTTTT. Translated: CASSPWDVATNEKLFF.

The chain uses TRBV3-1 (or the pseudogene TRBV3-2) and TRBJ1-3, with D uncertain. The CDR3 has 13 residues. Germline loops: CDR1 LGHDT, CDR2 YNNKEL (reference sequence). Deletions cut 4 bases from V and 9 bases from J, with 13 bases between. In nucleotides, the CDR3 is TGTGCCAGCAGCCTGTTGGCCTCTGCCACCATATATTTT. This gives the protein CASSLLASATIYF.

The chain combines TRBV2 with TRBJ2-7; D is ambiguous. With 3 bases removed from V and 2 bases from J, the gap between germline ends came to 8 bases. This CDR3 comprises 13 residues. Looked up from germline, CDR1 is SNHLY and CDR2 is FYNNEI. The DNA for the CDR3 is TGTGCCAGCAGTGACGGCTTAACCTACGAGCAGTACTTC. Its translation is CASSDGLTYEQYF.

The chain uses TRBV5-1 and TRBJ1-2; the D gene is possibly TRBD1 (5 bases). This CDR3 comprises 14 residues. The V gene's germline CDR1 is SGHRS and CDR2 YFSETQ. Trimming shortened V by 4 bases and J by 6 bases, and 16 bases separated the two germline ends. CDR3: CASSGGQGLDGYTF. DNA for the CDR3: TGCGCCAGCAGCGGCGGCCAGGGACTAGATGGCTACACCTTC.

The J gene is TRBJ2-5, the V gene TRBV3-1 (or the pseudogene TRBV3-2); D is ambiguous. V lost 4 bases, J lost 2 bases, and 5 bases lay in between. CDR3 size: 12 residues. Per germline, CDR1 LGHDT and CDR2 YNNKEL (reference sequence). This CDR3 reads CASSRLQETQYF. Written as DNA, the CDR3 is TGTGCCAGCAGCCGGCTACAAGAGACCCAGTACTTC.

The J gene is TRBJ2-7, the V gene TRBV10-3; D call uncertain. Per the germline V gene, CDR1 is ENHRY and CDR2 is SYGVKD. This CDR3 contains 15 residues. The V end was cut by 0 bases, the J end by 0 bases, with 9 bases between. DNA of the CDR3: TGTGCCATCAGTGAGTCAACGGCAAGCTCCTACGAGCAGTACTTC. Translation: CAISESTASSYEQYF.

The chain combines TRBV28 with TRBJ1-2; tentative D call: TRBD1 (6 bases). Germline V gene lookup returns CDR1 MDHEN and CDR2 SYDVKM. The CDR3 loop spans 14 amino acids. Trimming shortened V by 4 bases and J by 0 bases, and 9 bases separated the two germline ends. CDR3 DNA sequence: TGTGCCAGCAGTTACAGGGTTCCTAACTATGGCTACACCTTC. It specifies CASSYRVPNYGYTF.

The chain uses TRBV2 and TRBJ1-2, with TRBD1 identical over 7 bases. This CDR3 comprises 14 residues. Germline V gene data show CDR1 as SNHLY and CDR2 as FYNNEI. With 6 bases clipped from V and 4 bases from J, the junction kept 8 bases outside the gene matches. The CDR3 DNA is TGTGCCAGCAGCGACAGGGCGGCCCGCTATGGCTACACCTTC. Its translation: CASSDRAARYGYTF. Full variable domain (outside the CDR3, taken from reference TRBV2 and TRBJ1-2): EPEVTQTPSHQVTQMGQEVILRCVPISNHLYFYWYRQILGQKVEFLVSFYNNEISEKSEIFDDQFSVERPDGSNFTLKIRSTKLEDSAMYFCASSDRAARYGYTFGSGTRLTVV.

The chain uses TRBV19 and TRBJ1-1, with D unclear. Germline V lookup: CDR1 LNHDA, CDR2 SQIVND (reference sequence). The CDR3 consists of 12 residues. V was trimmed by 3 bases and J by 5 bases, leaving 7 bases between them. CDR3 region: CASSMGRTEAFF. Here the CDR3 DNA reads TGTGCCAGTAGTATGGGAAGGACTGAAGCTTTCTTT.

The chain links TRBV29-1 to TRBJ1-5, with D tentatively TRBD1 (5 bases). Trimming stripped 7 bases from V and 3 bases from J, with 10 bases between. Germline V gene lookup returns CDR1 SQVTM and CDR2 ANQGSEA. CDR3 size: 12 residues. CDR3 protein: CSGGDPNQPQHF. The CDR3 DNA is TGCAGCGGCGGGGACCCCAATCAGCCCCAGCATTTT.

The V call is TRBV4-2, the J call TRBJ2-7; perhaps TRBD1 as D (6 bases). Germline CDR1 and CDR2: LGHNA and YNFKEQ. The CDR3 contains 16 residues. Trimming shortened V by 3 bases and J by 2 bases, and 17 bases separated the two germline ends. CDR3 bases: TGTGCCAGCAGCCAGGGGAACAGGGTGGGCCCCTACGAGCAGTACTTC. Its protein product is CASSQGNRVGPYEQYF.

In DNA, the CDR3 is TGTGCCAGTTCCAGGGGTACGGGGGAAAACATTCAGTACTTC. Its translation is CASSRGTGENIQYF. The V call is TRBV19, the J call TRBJ2-4; the D gene could be TRBD1 or TRBD2 (6 bases each). V was trimmed by 8 bases and J by 5 bases, leaving 16 bases between them. CDR3 length equals 14 residues. Germline loops: CDR1 LNHDA, CDR2 SQIVND (reference sequence).

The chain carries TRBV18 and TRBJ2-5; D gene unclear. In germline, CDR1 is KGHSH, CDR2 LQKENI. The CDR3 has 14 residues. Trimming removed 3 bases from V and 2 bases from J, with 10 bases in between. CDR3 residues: CASSPRQVQETQYF. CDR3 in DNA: TGTGCCAGCTCACCCCGCCAGGTACAAGAGACCCAGTACTTC.

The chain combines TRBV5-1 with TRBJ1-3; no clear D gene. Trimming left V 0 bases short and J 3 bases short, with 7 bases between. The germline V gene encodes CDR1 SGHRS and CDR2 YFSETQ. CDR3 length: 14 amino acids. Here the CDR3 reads CASSLVGSGNTIYF. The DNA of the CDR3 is TGCGCCAGCAGCTTGGTGGGCAGTGGAAACACCATATATTTT.

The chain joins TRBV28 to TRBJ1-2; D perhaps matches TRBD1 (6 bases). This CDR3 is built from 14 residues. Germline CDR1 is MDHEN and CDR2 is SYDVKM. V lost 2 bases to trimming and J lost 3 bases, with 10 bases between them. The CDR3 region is CASSLLTGYYGYTF. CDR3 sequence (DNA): TGTGCCAGCAGTTTACTGACAGGATACTATGGCTACACCTTC.

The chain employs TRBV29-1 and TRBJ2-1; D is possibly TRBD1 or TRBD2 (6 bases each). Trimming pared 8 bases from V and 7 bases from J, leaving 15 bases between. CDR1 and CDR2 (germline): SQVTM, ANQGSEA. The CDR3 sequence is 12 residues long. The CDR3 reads CSQGRDGNEQFF. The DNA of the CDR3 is TGCAGCCAGGGGCGGGATGGAAATGAGCAGTTCTTC.

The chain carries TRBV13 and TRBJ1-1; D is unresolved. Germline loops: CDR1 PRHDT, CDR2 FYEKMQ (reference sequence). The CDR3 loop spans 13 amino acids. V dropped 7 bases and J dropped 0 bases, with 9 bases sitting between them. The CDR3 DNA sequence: TGTGCCAGCAATCGAATTCTGAACACTGAAGCTTTCTTT. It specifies CASNRILNTEAFF.

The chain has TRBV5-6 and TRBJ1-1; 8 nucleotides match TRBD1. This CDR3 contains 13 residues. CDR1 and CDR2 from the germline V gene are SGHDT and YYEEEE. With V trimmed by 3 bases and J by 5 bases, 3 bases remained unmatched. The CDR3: CASSWGQETEAFF. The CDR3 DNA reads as TGTGCCAGCAGCTGGGGACAGGAGACTGAAGCTTTCTTT.